The next 16 T cell receptor beta chains were all read from a single sample in a study of blood T cell repertoires in COVID-19. Using immunoSEQ multiplex PCR, the repertoire was profiled, and TCRdb retains in-frame clones only, with some absent. This sample has 250,000 to 350,000 clones, with 90% found just once. The sequenced sample was PBMCs or T cells enriched from blood (not recorded which). These receptor sequences come from a woman under 30 with acute COVID-19.

The J gene is TRBJ1-2, the V gene TRBV15; TRBD1 might be the D (5 bases). Per germline, CDR1 LNHNV and CDR2 YYDKDF (reference sequence). V gave up 3 bases and J gave up 1 base, with 9 bases separating them. CDR3 length: 14 amino acids. CDR3 sequence: CATSRDQGNYGYTF. The CDR3 region has the DNA TGTGCCACCAGCAGGGACCAGGGTAACTATGGCTACACCTTC.

This sequence joins TRBV5-1 and TRBJ2-3; 8 bases are a match to TRBD2. V lost 4 bases to trimming and J lost 1 base; unmatched junction nucleotides: 14. Germline V CDR1 and CDR2: SGHRS, YFSETQ. The CDR3 runs 18 residues. This chain's CDR3 is CASSRRAGAVLGTDTQYF. The CDR3 DNA follows: TGCGCCAGCAGCCGACGAGCGGGAGCGGTTCTGGGCACAGATACGCAGTATTTT.

The genes are TRBV10-2 and TRBJ2-5; no definite D call. The germline V and J ends were trimmed by 1 base and 3 bases, with 9 bases remaining between them. This CDR3 is built from 14 residues. Germline values: CDR1 WSHSY, CDR2 SAAADI. The chain's CDR3 is CASSEYGYEETQYF. In nucleotides, the CDR3 is TGCGCCAGCAGTGAGTACGGGTATGAAGAGACCCAGTACTTC.

The CDR3 loop is CASSVDAGIDSPLHF. DNA for the CDR3: TGTGCCAGCAGCGTAGACGCAGGGATCGACTCACCCCTCCACTTT. The chain combines TRBV9 with TRBJ1-6; TRBD1 is a possible D gene (5 bases). Germline V gene lookup returns CDR1 SGDLS and CDR2 YYNGEE. Trimming pared 0 bases from V and 10 bases from J, leaving 14 bases between. This CDR3 has 15 amino acids. Based on the CDR3 plus reference TRBV9 and TRBJ1-6, the full variable domain is DSGVTQTPKHLITATGQRVTLRCSPRSGDLSVYWYQQSLDQGLQFLIQYYNGEERAKGNILERFSAQQFPDLHSELNLSSLELGDSALYFCASSVDAGIDSPLHFGNGTRLTVT.

This sequence joins TRBV28 and TRBJ2-1; TRBD2 agrees at 10 bases. The CDR3 extends over 15 amino acids. The V segment lost 4 bases and the J segment 6 bases; nucleotides outside the gene matches: 6. Per germline, CDR1 MDHEN and CDR2 SYDVKM. CDR3 protein: CASSSSGRASNEQFF. The CDR3 DNA sequence: TGTGCCAGCAGTTCCAGCGGGAGGGCTTCCAATGAGCAGTTCTTC.

The V gene is TRBV27, the J gene TRBJ2-3; a possible D gene is TRBD2 (6 bases). Germline V gives CDR1 MNHEY, CDR2 SMNVEV (reference sequence). There are 15 residues in the CDR3. The V gene lost 6 bases and the J gene lost 0 bases, with 13 bases spanning the gap. CDR3 loop: CASSLGSGSTDTQYF. The DNA of the CDR3 is TGTGCCAGCAGCTTGGGGAGCGGGAGCACAGATACGCAGTATTTT.

This clone was counted only a few times. CDR3 in DNA: TGTGCCAGCACCATGGGGGCCCAGGGAGCTTTCTTT. The encoded protein is CASTMGAQGAFF. The rearrangement uses TRBV12-3 or TRBV12-4 and TRBJ1-1; a weak D match, TRBD1 (6 bases). This CDR3 is built from 12 residues. The V and J ends lost 7 bases and 10 bases respectively, with 16 bases between them.

This clone was counted a single time. The V and J genes are TRBV27 and TRBJ1-1; TRBD1 matches 12 bases. J lost 11 bases, V lost 5 bases, and 12 bases had no gene match. CDR3 length equals 15 residues. Germline CDR1 and CDR2: MNHEY and SMNVEV (reference sequence). The CDR3 loop reads CASSAPGQGALEAFF. CDR3 DNA sequence: TGTGCCAGCAGTGCGCCGGGACAGGGGGCATTGGAGGCTTTCTTT.

The gene calls are TRBV2 and TRBJ2-7; tentative D call: TRBD2 (5 bases). The germline V gene has CDR1 SNHLY and CDR2 FYNNEI. The CDR3 spans 12 residues. V lost 6 bases and J 4 bases, leaving 10 bases between the germline ends. CDR3 sequence: CASRLDSYEQYF. In DNA, the CDR3 is TGTGCCAGCAGATTGGACTCTTACGAGCAGTACTTC.

This clone has only a few counts. This chain uses TRBV2 with TRBJ1-5; the D is unclear. V was cut by 2 bases and J by 4 bases, with 6 bases left in between. The CDR3 contains 13 residues. Germline V gene data show CDR1 as SNHLY and CDR2 as FYNNEI. The CDR3 DNA follows: TGTGCCAGCAGTGAACCTTATAATCAGCCCCAGCATTTT. Translation: CASSEPYNQPQHF.

The CDR3, as DNA: TGTGCCAGCAGTTACCGGGTGGCCGGGGAGCTGTTTTTT. Protein: CASSYRVAGELFF. The V call is TRBV6-5, the J call TRBJ2-2; D remains unclear. The CDR3 has 13 residues. Germline V gene lookup returns CDR1 MNHEY and CDR2 SVGAGI. Trimming took 2 bases from V and 6 from J, leaving 7 bases between them.

The V gene is TRBV3-1 (or the pseudogene TRBV3-2), the J gene TRBJ1-2; D may be TRBD1 (5 bases). The ends were cut back, 4 bases at V and 6 bases at J, with 21 bases in the middle. CDR3 length: 16 amino acids. The germline V gene encodes CDR1 LGHDT and CDR2 YNNKEL (reference sequence). Here the CDR3 DNA reads TGTGCCAGCAGCCGAGATCCCCGACAGTTGGGGAATGGCTACACCTTC. This sequence encodes CASSRDPRQLGNGYTF.

The chain combines TRBV4-1 with TRBJ2-1, with no clear D. V dropped 2 bases and J dropped 1 base, with 12 bases sitting between them. The CDR3 contains 16 residues. Germline CDR1 is MGHRA and CDR2 is YSYEKL. The DNA for the CDR3 is TGCGCCAGCAGCCAAACCCACTACCCTTCCTACAATGAGCAGTTCTTC. Protein product: CASSQTHYPSYNEQFF.

This rearrangement joins TRBV7-2 to TRBJ1-1; 8 bases map to TRBD1. Germline CDR1 and CDR2: SGHTA and FQGNSA. V dropped 5 bases and J dropped 1; count of bases not matched to a gene: 9. The CDR3 runs 16 residues. CDR3 protein: CASSAKGQGRNTEAFF. The CDR3 DNA reads as TGTGCCAGCAGCGCGAAAGGACAGGGACGGAACACTGAAGCTTTCTTT.

V and J are TRBV11-2 and TRBJ2-1; 7 bases are shared with TRBD2. Germline V lookup: CDR1 SGHAT, CDR2 FQNNGV. CDR3 size: 18 residues. V shed 4 bases, J shed 0 bases, and the junction held 12 bases outside the gene matches. Written as DNA, the CDR3 is TGTGCCAGCAGCTCCCCCGGGAGCGGGGAATACTCCTACAATGAGCAGTTCTTC. The encoded protein is CASSSPGSGEYSYNEQFF.

The chain employs TRBV7-2 and TRBJ1-6; D might be TRBD1 (6 bases). The germline V gene encodes CDR1 SGHTA and CDR2 FQGNSA. Trimming cost V 2 bases and J 6 bases, with 11 bases left between them. The CDR3 consists of 15 residues. CDR3 sequence: CASSLRSGVNSPLHF. DNA of the CDR3: TGTGCCAGCAGCTTACGTTCAGGGGTTAATTCACCCCTCCACTTT.